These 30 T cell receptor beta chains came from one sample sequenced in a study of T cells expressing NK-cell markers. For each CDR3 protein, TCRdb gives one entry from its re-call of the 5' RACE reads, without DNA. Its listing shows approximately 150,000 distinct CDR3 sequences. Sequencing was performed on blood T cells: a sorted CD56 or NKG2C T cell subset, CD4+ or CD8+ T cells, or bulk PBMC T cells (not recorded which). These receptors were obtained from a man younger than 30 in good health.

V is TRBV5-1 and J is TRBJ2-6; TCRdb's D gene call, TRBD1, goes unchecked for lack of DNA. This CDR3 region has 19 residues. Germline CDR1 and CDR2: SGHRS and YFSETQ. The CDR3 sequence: CASSSGVGTPLSGANVLTF. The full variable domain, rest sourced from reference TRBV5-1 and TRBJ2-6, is KAGVTQTPRYLIKTRGQQVTLSCSPISGHRSVSWYQQTPGQGLQFLFEYFSETQRNKGNFPGRFSGRQFSNSRSEMNVSTLELGDSALYLCASSSGVGTPLSGANVLTFGAGSRLTVL.

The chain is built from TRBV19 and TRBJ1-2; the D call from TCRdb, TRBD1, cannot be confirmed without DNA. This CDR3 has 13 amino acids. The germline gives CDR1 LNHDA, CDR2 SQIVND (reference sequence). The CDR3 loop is CASTPGGAVGYTF.

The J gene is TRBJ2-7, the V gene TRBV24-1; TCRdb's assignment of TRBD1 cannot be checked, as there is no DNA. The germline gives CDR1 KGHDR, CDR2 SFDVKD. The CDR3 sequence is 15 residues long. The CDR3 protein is CATSDPRGQNYEQYF.

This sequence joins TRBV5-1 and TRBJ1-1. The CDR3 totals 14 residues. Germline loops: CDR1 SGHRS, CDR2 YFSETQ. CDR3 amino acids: CASSSWTGNTEAFF.

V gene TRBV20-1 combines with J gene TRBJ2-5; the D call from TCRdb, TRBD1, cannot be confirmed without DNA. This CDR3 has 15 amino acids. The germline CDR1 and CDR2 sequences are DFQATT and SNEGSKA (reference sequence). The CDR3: CSARSPGHPPETQYF.

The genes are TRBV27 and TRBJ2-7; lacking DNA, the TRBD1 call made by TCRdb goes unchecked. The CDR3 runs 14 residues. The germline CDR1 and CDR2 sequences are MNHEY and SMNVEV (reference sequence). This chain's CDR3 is CASRSDSRRYEQYF.

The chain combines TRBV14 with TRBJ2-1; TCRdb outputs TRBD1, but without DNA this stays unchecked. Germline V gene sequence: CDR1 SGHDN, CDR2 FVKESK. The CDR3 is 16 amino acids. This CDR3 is CASSSTPGGLGNEQFF. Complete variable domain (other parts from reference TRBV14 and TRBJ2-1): EAGVTQFPSHSVIEKGQTVTLRCDPISGHDNLYWYRRVMGKEIKFLLHFVKESKQDESGMPNNRFLAERTGGTYSTLKVQPAELEDSGVYFCASSSTPGGLGNEQFFGPGTRLTVL.

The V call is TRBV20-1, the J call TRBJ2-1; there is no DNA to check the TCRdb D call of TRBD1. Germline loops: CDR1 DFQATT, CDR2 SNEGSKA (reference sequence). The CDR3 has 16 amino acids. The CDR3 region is CSARDYQGRSYNEQFF.

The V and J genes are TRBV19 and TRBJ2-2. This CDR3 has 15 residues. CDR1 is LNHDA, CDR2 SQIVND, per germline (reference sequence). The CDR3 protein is CASSKEFLNTGELFF.

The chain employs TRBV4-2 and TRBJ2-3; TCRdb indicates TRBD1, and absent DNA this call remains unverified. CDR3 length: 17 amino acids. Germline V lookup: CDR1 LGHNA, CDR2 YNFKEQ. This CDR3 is CASSHEGGRPQADTQYF.

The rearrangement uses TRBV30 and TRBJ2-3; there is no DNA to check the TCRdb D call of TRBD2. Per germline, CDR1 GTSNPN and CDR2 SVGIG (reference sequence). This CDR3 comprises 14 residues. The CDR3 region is CACDSSGKTDTQYF. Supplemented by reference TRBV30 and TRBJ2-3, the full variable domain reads SQTIHQWPATLVQPVGSPLSLECTVEGTSNPNLYWYRQAAGRGLQLLFYSVGIGQISSEVPQNLSASRPQDRQFILSSKKLLLSDSGFYLCACDSSGKTDTQYFGPGTRLTVL.

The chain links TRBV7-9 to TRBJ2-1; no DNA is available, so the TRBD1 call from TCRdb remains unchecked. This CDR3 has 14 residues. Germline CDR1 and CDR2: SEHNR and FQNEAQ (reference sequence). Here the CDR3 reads CASSLGATHNEQFF.

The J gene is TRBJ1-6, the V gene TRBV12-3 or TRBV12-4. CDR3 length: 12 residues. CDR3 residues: CASSFRGAPLHF.

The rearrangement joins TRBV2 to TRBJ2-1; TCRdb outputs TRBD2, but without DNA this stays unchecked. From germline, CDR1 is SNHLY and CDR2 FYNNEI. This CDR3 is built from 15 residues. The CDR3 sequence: CASSETSATDNEQFF.

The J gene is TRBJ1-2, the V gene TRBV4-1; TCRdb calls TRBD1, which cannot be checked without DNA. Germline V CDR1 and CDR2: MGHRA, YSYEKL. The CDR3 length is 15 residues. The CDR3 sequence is CASSQFLDREDGYTF.

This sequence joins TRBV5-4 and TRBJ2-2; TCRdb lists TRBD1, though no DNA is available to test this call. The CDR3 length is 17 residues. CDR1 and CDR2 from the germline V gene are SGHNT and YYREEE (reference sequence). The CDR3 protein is CASSYTMGQGATGELFF.

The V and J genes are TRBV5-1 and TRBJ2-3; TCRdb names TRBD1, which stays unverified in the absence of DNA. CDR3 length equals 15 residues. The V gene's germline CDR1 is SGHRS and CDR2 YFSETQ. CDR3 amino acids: CASSEIGRGPDTQYF.

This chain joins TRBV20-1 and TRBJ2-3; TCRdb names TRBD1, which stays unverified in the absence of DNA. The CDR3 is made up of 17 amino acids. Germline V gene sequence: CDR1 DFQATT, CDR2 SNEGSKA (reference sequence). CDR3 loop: CSARDLMGLPSTDTQYF.

The CDR3 reads CASSPPTSGTLYNEQFF. This chain joins TRBV7-9 and TRBJ2-1; with no DNA, the TCRdb D assignment of TRBD2 cannot be verified. Germline lookup yields CDR1 SEHNR and CDR2 FQNEAQ (reference sequence). The CDR3 runs 17 residues.

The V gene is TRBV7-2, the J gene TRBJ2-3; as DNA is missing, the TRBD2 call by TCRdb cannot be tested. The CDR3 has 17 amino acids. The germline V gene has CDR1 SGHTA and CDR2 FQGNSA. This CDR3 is CASSLNPVGWGTDTQYF.

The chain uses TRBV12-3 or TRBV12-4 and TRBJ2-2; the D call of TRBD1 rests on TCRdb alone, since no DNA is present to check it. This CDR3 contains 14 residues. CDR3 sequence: CASTEDRNTGELFF.

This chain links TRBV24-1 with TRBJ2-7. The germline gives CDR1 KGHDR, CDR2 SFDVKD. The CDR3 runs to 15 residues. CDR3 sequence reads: CATRHTASTPYEQYF.

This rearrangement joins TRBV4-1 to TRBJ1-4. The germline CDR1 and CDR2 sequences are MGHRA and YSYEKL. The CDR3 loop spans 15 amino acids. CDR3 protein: CASSRLYLSDEKLFF.

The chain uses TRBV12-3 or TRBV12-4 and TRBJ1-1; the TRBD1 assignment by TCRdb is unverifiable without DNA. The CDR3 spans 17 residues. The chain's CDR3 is CASSLPGQDPMNTEAFF.

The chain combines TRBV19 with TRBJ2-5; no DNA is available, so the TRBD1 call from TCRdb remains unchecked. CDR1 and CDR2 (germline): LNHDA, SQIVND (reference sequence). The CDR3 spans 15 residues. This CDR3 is CASSMGRQLSETQYF.

The CDR3 here is CASSQGFPGELFF. V usage is TRBV3-1 and J usage is TRBJ2-2. Germline V gene data show CDR1 as LGHDT and CDR2 as YNNKEL (reference sequence). CDR3 length equals 13 residues. Filled out from reference TRBV3-1 and TRBJ2-2, the complete variable domain reads DTAVSQTPKYLVTQMGNDKSIKCEQNLGHDTMYWYKQDSKKFLKIMFSYNNKELIINETVPNRFSPKSPDKAHLNLHINSLELGDSAVYFCASSQGFPGELFFGEGSRLTVL.

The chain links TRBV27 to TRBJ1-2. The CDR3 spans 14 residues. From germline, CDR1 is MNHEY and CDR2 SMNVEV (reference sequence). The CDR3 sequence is CASSFLDGNYGYTF.

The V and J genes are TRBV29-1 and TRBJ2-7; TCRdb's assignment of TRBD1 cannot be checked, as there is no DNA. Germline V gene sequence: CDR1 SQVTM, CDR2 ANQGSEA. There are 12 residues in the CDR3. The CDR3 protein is CSVQIRGYEQYF.

This CDR3 reads CASSHLLSGTLSQETQYF. The chain combines TRBV4-1 with TRBJ2-5; the D call of TRBD1 rests on TCRdb alone, since no DNA is present to check it. The CDR3 sequence is 18 residues long. Germline assignment: CDR1 MGHRA and CDR2 YSYEKL.

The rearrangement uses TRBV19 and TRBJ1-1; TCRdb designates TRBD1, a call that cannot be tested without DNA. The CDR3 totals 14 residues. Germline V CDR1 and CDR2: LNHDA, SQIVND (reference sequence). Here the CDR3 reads CASTQQGGNTEAFF. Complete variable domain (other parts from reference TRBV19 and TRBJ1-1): DGGITQSPKYLFRKEGQNVTLSCEQNLNHDAMYWYRQDPGQGLRLIYYSQIVNDFQKGDIAEGYSVSREKKESFPLTVTSAQKNPTAFYLCASTQQGGNTEAFFGQGTRLTVV.